This T cell receptor (beta chain) was found in a study of tumour-infiltrating T cells in Burkitt lymphoma. Across the study: Productive clonality predicted overall and progression-free survival.

The germline V gene has CDR1 SGHTA and CDR2 FQGNSA. The CDR3 runs 15 residues. V shed 4 bases and J 6 bases; nucleotides not matched to a gene: 6. Produced via immunoSEQ multiplex PCR; TCRdb's table is partial and in-frame only. The table shows 13,000 or so clones, with about 85% occurring only once. Sample: tumor tissue. V and J are TRBV7-2 and TRBJ2-1, with TRBD2 identical over 10 bases. This TCR came from a human donor with diffuse large B-cell lymphoma. The chain's CDR3 is CASSSRSGGANEQFF. For the CDR3, the DNA is TGTGCCAGCAGCTCAAGGAGCGGGGGGGCCAATGAGCAGTTCTTC.